This T cell receptor beta chain derives from a study of T cells after yellow fever vaccination (dated by TCRdb to the late 2010s). In terms of the full investigation: Libraries from fractions with low cell numbers were prepared with the SMART-Seq v4 Ultra Low Input RNA kit. Blood samples were taken at several timepoints before and after primary and secondary immunization, and bulk PBMC replicates and cell subsets were isolated. Bulk TCR alpha and beta repertoires were sequenced longitudinally to track T-cell clones before and after primary and booster YFV17D yellow fever vaccination. Two healthy male donors, one aged 18 to 30 and one aged 30 to 40 years, made up the cohort.

The sample holds a few counts of this clonotype. Its antigen is not yet known. It has no much larger one-base neighbor in the sample; base qualities were not kept. Sequenced using an Illumina NovaSeq 6000. Synthesis of TCR cDNA relied on 5'RACE template switching, a step that introduced a universal primer site along with unique molecular identifiers. Priming of cDNA synthesis was performed from both the TCR alpha and TCR beta constant segments. Library amplification used two PCR steps, and the second PCR step added sample barcodes and sequencing adapters. Sequencing of libraries was performed on Illumina HiSeq 2500 (2x100 bp) or NovaSeq (2x150 bp). On the authors' methods: Demultiplexing of reads and collapsing into UMI consensus sequences were performed with MIGEC, and V(D)J alignment was carried out with MiXCR. Vaccine-responding clonotypes were identified with edgeR using replicate PBMC samples, with FDR below 0.01 and a log2 fold change above 5 up to day 15 being required. CD4 or CD8 identity was assigned to each bulk clonotype according to whether the clonotype was present at higher abundance in the sequenced CD4 repertoire or the sequenced CD8 repertoire. In TCRdb, the public reads were trimmed at Q25 with fastp and aligned with MiXCR, with productive beta chains retained. One record per CDR3 amino acid sequence lists the most common genes and DNA. The V and J calls follow TCRdb's processing rather than the paper's. The sample yields a few hundred thousand distinct CDR3 sequences; roughly 8.7% were counted once. 3% to 4% of the sample belongs to the ten largest clones.

This specimen's treatment or condition label, interpreted: live attenuated yellow fever vaccine strain. PBMCs were isolated from peripheral blood using a standard Ficoll-Paque protocol. CD4 and CD8 T-cell fractions were isolated with Dynabeads CD4 and CD8 positive selection kits. TriZol was used to extract RNA from bulk PBMCs, from CD4 and CD8 fractions, and from dextramer-positive and dextramer-negative fractions. There are 16 amino acids in the CDR3, from cysteine to phenylalanine inclusive. Kept here is only the CDR3 DNA, which spans 48 bases and is read in frame from base 1. V is pared back by 4 bases and J by 3 bases, with 16 bases lying between the germline termini. From a lookup of the germline V gene, CDR1 and CDR2 are SGDLS and YYNGEE. Broader findings and caveats from the paper: Compared with the primary T-cell response, the secondary T-cell response was faster but weaker, reaching its peak on day 5 rather than on day 15. Only a couple of donors were included in the study, so the extent to which the findings can be generalized is limited. Because abundant contaminating clonotypes from the bulk population could be contained in FACS-sorted repertoires, computational filtering was required. A small fraction of clonotypes appeared in both the CD4 and CD8 compartments, likely as a result of convergent recombination. Most clones expanded after primary vaccination (approximately 96% of CD4 and approximately 90% of CD8) were re-detected after the booster, suggesting that broad memory maintenance occurred.

The material sequenced was CD4+ T cells sorted from PBMCs, taken 5 days after the yellow fever booster vaccination. The clonotype originates from a man aged 18 to 30 who received the YFV17D yellow fever vaccine. This receptor chain uses TRBV9 and TRBJ2-2; perhaps TRBD1 is the D gene, with 6 bases matching. The CDR3 reads CASSPPSAGDTGELFF. The base sequence is TGTGCCAGCAGCCCCCCCTCGGCAGGGGACACCGGGGAGCTGTTTTTT.